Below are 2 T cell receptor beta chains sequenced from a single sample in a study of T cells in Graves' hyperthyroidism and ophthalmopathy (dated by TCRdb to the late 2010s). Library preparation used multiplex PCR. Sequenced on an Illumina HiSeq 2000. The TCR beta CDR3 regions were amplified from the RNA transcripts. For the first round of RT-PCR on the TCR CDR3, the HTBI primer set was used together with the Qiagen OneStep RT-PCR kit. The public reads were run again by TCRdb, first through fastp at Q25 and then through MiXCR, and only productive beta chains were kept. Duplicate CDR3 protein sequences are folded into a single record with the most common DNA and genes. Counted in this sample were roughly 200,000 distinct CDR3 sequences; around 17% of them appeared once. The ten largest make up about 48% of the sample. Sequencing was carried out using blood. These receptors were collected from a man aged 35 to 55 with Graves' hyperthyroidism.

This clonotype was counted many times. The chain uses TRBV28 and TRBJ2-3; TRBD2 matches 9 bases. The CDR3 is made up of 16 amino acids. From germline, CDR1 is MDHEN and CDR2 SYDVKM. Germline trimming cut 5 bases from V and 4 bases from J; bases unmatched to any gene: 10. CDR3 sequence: CASSIIAGETADTQYF. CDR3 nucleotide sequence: TGTGCCAGCAGTATAATAGCGGGGGAAACGGCAGATACGCAGTATTTT. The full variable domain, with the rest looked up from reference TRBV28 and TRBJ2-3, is DVKVTQSSRYLVKRTGEKVFLECVQDMDHENMFWYRQDPGLGLRLIYFSYDVKMKEKGDIPEGYSVSREKKERFSLILESASTNQTSMYLCASSIIAGETADTQYFGPGTRLTVL.

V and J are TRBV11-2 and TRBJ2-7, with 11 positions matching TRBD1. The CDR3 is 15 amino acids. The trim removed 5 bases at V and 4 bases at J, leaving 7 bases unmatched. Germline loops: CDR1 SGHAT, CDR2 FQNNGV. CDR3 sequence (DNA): TGTGCCAGCAGCCACCCCGGGACAGGGGGGTACGAGCAGTACTTC. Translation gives CASSHPGTGGYEQYF.